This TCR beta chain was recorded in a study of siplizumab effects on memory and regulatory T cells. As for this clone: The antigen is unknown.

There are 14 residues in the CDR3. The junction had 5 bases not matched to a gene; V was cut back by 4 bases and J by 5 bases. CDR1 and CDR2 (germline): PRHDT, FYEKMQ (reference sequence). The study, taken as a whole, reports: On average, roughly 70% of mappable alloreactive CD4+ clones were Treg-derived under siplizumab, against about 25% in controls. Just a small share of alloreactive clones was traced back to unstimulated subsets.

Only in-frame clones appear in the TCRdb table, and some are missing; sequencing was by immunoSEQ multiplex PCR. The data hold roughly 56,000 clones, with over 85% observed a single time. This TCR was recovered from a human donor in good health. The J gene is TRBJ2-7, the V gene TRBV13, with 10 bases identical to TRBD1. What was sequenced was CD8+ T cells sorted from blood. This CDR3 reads CASSSDRGPDEQYF. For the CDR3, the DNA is TGTGCCAGCAGCTCCGACAGGGGGCCTGACGAGCAGTACTTC. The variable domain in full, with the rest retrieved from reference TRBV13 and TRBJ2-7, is AAGVIQSPRHLIKEKRETATLKCYPIPRHDTVYWYQQGPGQDPQFLISFYEKMQSDKGSIPDRFSAQQFSDYHSELNMSSLELGDSALYFCASSSDRGPDEQYFGPGTRLTVT.